This entry lists 28 T cell receptor beta chains sequenced from one sample in a study of blood T cell repertoires in COVID-19. The data were produced by immunoSEQ multiplex PCR, yet TCRdb's version contains in-frame clones alone and is incomplete. The sample includes fewer than 400,000 clones, roughly 90% of them seen just once. Sequenced input: PBMCs or T cells enriched from blood (not recorded which). The receptors originated from a woman younger than 45 who had recovered from COVID-19.

The gene calls are TRBV2 and TRBJ2-5; 7 positions match TRBD2. With 8 bases clipped from V and 1 base from J, the junction kept 1 base outside the gene matches. The CDR3 length is 12 residues. Per the germline V gene, CDR1 is SNHLY and CDR2 is FYNNEI. The CDR3 loop reads CASGTTQETQYF. The CDR3 DNA sequence: TGTGCCAGCGGGACTACCCAAGAGACCCAGTACTTC.

The V and J genes are TRBV6-2 or TRBV6-3 and TRBJ1-2; perhaps TRBD1 as D (5 bases). The CDR3 consists of 15 residues. Looked up from germline, CDR1 is MNHEY and CDR2 is SVGEGT. The germline V and J ends were trimmed by 3 bases and 12 bases, with 23 bases remaining between them. The CDR3 region is CASSYGPPGLWGDTF. CDR3 bases: TGTGCCAGCAGTTATGGGCCTCCCGGACTATGGGGGGACACCTTC.

This clone is a singleton in its sample. The chain employs TRBV11-3 and TRBJ2-7; D is unresolved. V was shortened by 0 bases and J by 5 bases, with 11 bases between the two germline ends. This CDR3 region has 14 residues. Germline CDR1 reads SGHNT; CDR2 reads YENEEA. CDR3 protein: CASSLDRVRNEQYF. The CDR3 region has the DNA TGTGCCAGCAGCTTAGACCGGGTTCGGAACGAGCAGTACTTC.

This chain joins TRBV11-2 and TRBJ2-3; 9 bases map to TRBD2. V lost 3 bases to trimming and J lost 6 bases; unmatched junction nucleotides: 10. CDR3 size: 16 residues. Germline V gene sequence: CDR1 SGHAT, CDR2 FQNNGV. The CDR3 DNA follows: TGTGCCAGCAGCTTGGCCGGACTAGCGTTGGGGGATACGCAGTATTTT. It codes for CASSLAGLALGDTQYF.

The V call is TRBV5-4, the J call TRBJ2-6; D not resolved. The germline CDR1 and CDR2 sequences are SGHNT and YYREEE (reference sequence). Trimming shortened V by 1 base and J by 0 bases, and 5 bases separated the two germline ends. CDR3 size: 15 residues. The CDR3 DNA follows: TGTGCCAGCAGCTTGCAGTCCTCTGGGGCCAACGTCCTGACTTTC. Encoded protein: CASSLQSSGANVLTF.

In its sample, this clone was seen once. The chain employs TRBV18 and TRBJ2-2; D possibly corresponds to TRBD2 (6 bases). Germline assignment: CDR1 KGHSH and CDR2 LQKENI. This CDR3 spans 16 amino acids. The V and J ends lost 0 bases and 4 bases respectively, with 12 bases between them. Written as DNA, the CDR3 is TGTGCCAGCTCACCACCGGATGTCGGGGGCACCGGGGAGCTGTTTTTT. Its protein product is CASSPPDVGGTGELFF.

The chain has TRBV4-1 and TRBJ2-1; TRBD1 agrees at 9 bases. The CDR3 is 15 amino acids. V lost 5 bases to trimming and J lost 6 bases; unmatched junction nucleotides: 8. CDR1 is MGHRA, CDR2 YSYEKL, per germline. This chain's CDR3 is CASSNTGTGSNEQFF. The CDR3 DNA reads TGCGCCAGCAGCAATACCGGGACAGGGAGCAATGAGCAGTTCTTC.

This clone has a single count. This chain uses TRBV7-6 with TRBJ2-2; perhaps TRBD1 as D (7 bases). Per the germline V gene, CDR1 is SGHVS and CDR2 is FNYEAQ. Trimming took off 1 base at V and 4 bases at J, with 13 bases between the two ends. The length of the CDR3 is 16 residues. The CDR3: CASSLDPQGGTGELFF. CDR3 sequence (DNA): TGTGCCAGCAGCTTAGATCCGCAGGGGGGCACCGGGGAGCTGTTTTTT.

The genes are TRBV19 and TRBJ2-7; 12 positions agree with TRBD1. Germline V gives CDR1 LNHDA, CDR2 SQIVND (reference sequence). The CDR3 is 15 amino acids. The ends lost 4 bases at V and 7 bases at J; junction bases unmatched: 8. The CDR3 bases are TGTGCCAGTAGTACACGGGACAGGGGGCTTGGGGAGCAGTACTTC. Translating it yields CASSTRDRGLGEQYF.

The V gene is TRBV9, the J gene TRBJ2-2; perhaps TRBD1 as D (6 bases). Germline lookup yields CDR1 SGDLS and CDR2 YYNGEE. V lost 4 bases and J 3 bases, leaving 10 bases between the germline ends. The CDR3 loop spans 14 amino acids. CDR3 nucleotide sequence: TGTGCCAGCAGCAACCAGGGGCACACCGGGGAGCTGTTTTTT. It codes for CASSNQGHTGELFF.

The gene calls are TRBV7-2 and TRBJ2-7; 10 nucleotides agree with TRBD2. Germline V gives CDR1 SGHTA, CDR2 FQGNSA. The CDR3 totals 15 residues. V trimming: 4 bases; J trimming: 2 bases; junction bases outside the gene matches: 5. For the CDR3, the DNA is TGTGCCAGCAGCTCCCGGACTAGCGGCGCCTACGAGCAGTACTTC. Protein sequence: CASSSRTSGAYEQYF.

This sequence joins TRBV20-1 and TRBJ2-1; D not certain. CDR1 and CDR2 from the germline V gene are DFQATT and SNEGSKA (reference sequence). Trimming left V 3 bases short and J 7 bases short, with 4 bases between. The CDR3 length is 10 residues. The CDR3 region has the DNA TGCAGTGCTAGGGAGAATGAGCAGTTCTTC. Amino acid sequence: CSARENEQFF.

The V and J genes are TRBV10-3 and TRBJ2-2, with D possibly being TRBD1 (6 bases). Trimming pared 7 bases from V and 2 bases from J, leaving 17 bases between. Germline V gives CDR1 ENHRY, CDR2 SYGVKD. The CDR3 consists of 16 residues. This CDR3 reads CAINRGRDTNTGELFF. DNA for the CDR3: TGTGCCATCAATCGTGGCCGGGACACCAACACCGGGGAGCTGTTTTTT.

This chain links TRBV7-9 with TRBJ2-1; 8 bases match TRBD2. The CDR3 totals 15 residues. The ends lost 5 bases at V and 8 bases at J; junction bases unmatched: 11. Germline lookup yields CDR1 SEHNR and CDR2 FQNEAQ (reference sequence). In DNA, the CDR3 is TGTGCCAGCAGCCAAACGGGACTAGTCATCCATGAGCAGTTCTTC. Residues: CASSQTGLVIHEQFF.

This chain links TRBV4-3 with TRBJ1-3, with D uncertain. Looked up from germline, CDR1 is LGHNA and CDR2 is YSLEER. CDR3 length: 14 amino acids. With 0 bases removed from V and 0 bases from J, the gap between germline ends came to 3 bases. CDR3 DNA sequence: TGCGCCAGCAGCCAAGACGGCTCTGGAAACACCATATATTTT. This codes for CASSQDGSGNTIYF.

The chain recombines TRBV19 with TRBJ2-2; D call uncertain. Trimming took 6 bases from V and 2 from J, leaving 10 bases between them. Per the germline V gene, CDR1 is LNHDA and CDR2 is SQIVND (reference sequence). The CDR3 loop spans 14 amino acids. The CDR3 is CASRTDKNTGELFF. The CDR3, as DNA: TGTGCCAGTAGAACCGACAAAAACACCGGGGAGCTGTTTTTT.

This clone has more than one count but fewer than ten. This chain joins TRBV18 and TRBJ1-4; D is ambiguous. Germline loops: CDR1 KGHSH, CDR2 LQKENI. The CDR3 covers 16 residues. V gave up 6 bases and J gave up 6 bases, with 20 bases separating them. This CDR3 is CASSTIMIGNYEKLFF. For the CDR3, the DNA is TGTGCCAGCTCCACTATCATGATCGGAAATTATGAAAAACTGTTTTTT.

This chain connects TRBV2 to TRBJ2-5; 11 nucleotides align to TRBD2. This CDR3 is 15 amino acids long. V dropped 3 bases and J dropped 5; count of bases not matched to a gene: 5. Germline CDR1 SNHLY, CDR2 FYNNEI. The CDR3: CASSDLTSGDETQYF. In DNA form, the CDR3 reads TGTGCCAGCAGTGACTTGACTAGCGGGGATGAGACCCAGTACTTC.

The V and J genes are TRBV28 and TRBJ1-1; 7 nucleotides agree with TRBD1. The CDR3 has 12 residues. V trimming: 2 bases; J trimming: 6 bases; junction bases outside the gene matches: 0. The V gene's germline CDR1 is MDHEN and CDR2 SYDVKM. Here the CDR3 reads CASSLGTAEAFF. CDR3 nucleotides: TGTGCCAGCAGTTTAGGGACAGCTGAAGCTTTCTTT.

The chain recombines TRBV27 with TRBJ2-7, with D perhaps matching TRBD1 (6 bases). The CDR3 runs to 14 residues. V was shortened by 2 bases and J by 4 bases, with 12 bases between the two germline ends. Germline V CDR1 and CDR2: MNHEY, SMNVEV (reference sequence). The CDR3 protein is CASSLVQGSYEQYF. CDR3 nucleotides: TGTGCCAGCAGTTTAGTACAGGGTTCATACGAGCAGTACTTC.

The chain is built from TRBV7-2 and TRBJ2-1, with 9 positions matching TRBD2. Germline V gene sequence: CDR1 SGHTA, CDR2 FQGNSA. Germline trimming cut 1 base from V and 5 bases from J; bases unmatched to any gene: 6. The CDR3 is 16 amino acids. The DNA for the CDR3 is TGTGCCAGCAGCTTAGATGGTCTAGCGGGGAACAATGAGCAGTTCTTC. Protein sequence: CASSLDGLAGNNEQFF.

This clone was counted a few times. The chain uses TRBV9 and TRBJ2-7; 13 nucleotides match TRBD2. The CDR3 spans 18 residues. V dropped 3 bases and J dropped 1; count of bases not matched to a gene: 10. Germline CDR1 and CDR2: SGDLS and YYNGEE. CDR3 in DNA: TGTGCCAGCAGCGAGGGGTTGGGGACTAGCGGGAATTCCTACGAGCAGTACTTC. It is translated as CASSEGLGTSGNSYEQYF.

The rearrangement joins TRBV7-3 to TRBJ1-6; no reliable D call. CDR1 and CDR2 from the germline V gene are SGHTA and FQGTGA. Trimming shortened V by 2 bases and J by 10 bases, and 12 bases separated the two germline ends. The CDR3 contains 14 residues. The CDR3 sequence is CASSLRVRSSPLHF. CDR3 in DNA: TGTGCCAGCAGCTTACGGGTTCGGTCCTCACCCCTCCACTTT.

The chain is built from TRBV5-1 and TRBJ2-7; 7 bases align to TRBD1. J gave up 0 bases and V 4 bases, and 7 bases lay outside the gene matches. The V gene's germline CDR1 is SGHRS and CDR2 YFSETQ. The CDR3 covers 15 residues. The CDR3 sequence: CASSKQTGISYEQYF. CDR3 nucleotides: TGCGCCAGCAGCAAACAGACAGGGATCTCCTACGAGCAGTACTTC.

The rearrangement links TRBV7-2 to TRBJ1-6; TRBD1 might be the D (6 bases). CDR1 and CDR2 from the germline V gene are SGHTA and FQGNSA. The CDR3 has 16 amino acids. V dropped 1 base and J dropped 5 bases, with 12 bases sitting between them. CDR3 in DNA: TGTGCCAGCAGCTTAGACAGGGTCGTGAATAATTCACCCCTCCACTTT. Residues: CASSLDRVVNNSPLHF.

CDR3: CASSLLGGGRGGANVLTF. CDR3 coding DNA: TGTGCCAGCAGCTTATTGGGGGGAGGGCGAGGTGGGGCCAACGTCCTGACTTTC. The J gene is TRBJ2-6, the V gene TRBV11-2; 7 bases are shared with TRBD2. The ends lost 2 bases at V and 3 bases at J; junction bases unmatched: 10. This CDR3 region has 18 residues. Germline V gives CDR1 SGHAT, CDR2 FQNNGV.

This clone appeared a single time. J is TRBJ2-5 and V is TRBV2, with D possibly TRBD1 on 6 matching bases. The CDR3 has 14 amino acids. Germline V gene sequence: CDR1 SNHLY, CDR2 FYNNEI. V shed 6 bases and J shed 1 base, with 12 bases lying between them. The CDR3: CASSETGIQETQYF. CDR3 nucleotide sequence: TGTGCCAGCAGCGAAACAGGGATCCAAGAGACCCAGTACTTC.

V usage is TRBV12-3 or TRBV12-4 and J usage is TRBJ1-2, with D possibly being TRBD1 (5 bases). CDR3 length: 13 amino acids. V was cut by 3 bases and J by 6 bases, with 11 bases left in between. The CDR3 loop reads CASSLVRADGYTF. The DNA of the CDR3 is TGTGCCAGCAGTTTGGTCAGGGCCGATGGCTACACCTTC.